One and the same sample provided the 16 T cell receptor beta chains below, sequenced in a study of blood T cell repertoires in COVID-19. Sequencing was performed with immunoSEQ multiplex PCR; in TCRdb, only in-frame clones are kept and a portion is missing. Altogether 360,000 or so clones are present, 90% being singletons, with the ten largest covering approximately 6.2%. The sample taken for sequencing was peripheral blood. These receptors were obtained from a man in his late teens or twenties with active or convalescent COVID-19.

V is TRBV28 and J is TRBJ2-7; 8 bases fit TRBD1. CDR3 size: 14 residues. J was trimmed by 7 bases and V by 5 bases; bases with no gene match: 10. The germline gives CDR1 MDHEN, CDR2 SYDVKM. The CDR3 DNA sequence: TGTGCCAGCAGTGGGAGGACAGGGATGGGGGAGCAGTACTTC. This sequence encodes CASSGRTGMGEQYF.

The rearrangement uses TRBV2 and TRBJ2-1; TRBD1 matches 7 bases. Germline assignment: CDR1 SNHLY and CDR2 FYNNEI. The CDR3 contains 14 residues. Trimming at V came to 4 bases and at J to 3 bases, leaving 3 bases not matched to a gene. CDR3 DNA sequence: TGTGCCAGCAGTGGGACAGGCGGCTACAATGAGCAGTTCTTC. The encoded protein is CASSGTGGYNEQFF.

The gene calls are TRBV9 and TRBJ2-1; D is unclear. The CDR3 runs to 13 residues. V was trimmed by 4 bases and J by 9 bases, leaving 14 bases between them. The germline gives CDR1 SGDLS, CDR2 YYNGEE. CDR3 sequence: CASSSIGRSEQFF. In DNA, the CDR3 is TGTGCCAGCAGCTCGATTGGCCGCAGTGAGCAGTTCTTC.

The V call is TRBV24-1, the J call TRBJ2-3; D is unresolved. The CDR3 totals 15 residues. V was trimmed by 9 bases and J by 1 base, leaving 16 bases between them. CDR1 is KGHDR, CDR2 SFDVKD, per germline. The CDR3 coding sequence is TGTGCCACCGCCCCGCTCGACGGAGGCACAGATACGCAGTATTTT. Protein sequence: CATAPLDGGTDTQYF.

The gene calls are TRBV9 and TRBJ1-1, with D possibly being TRBD1 (5 bases). Germline V gene data show CDR1 as SGDLS and CDR2 as YYNGEE. This CDR3 comprises 15 residues. Trimming shortened V by 6 bases and J by 1 base, and 16 bases separated the two germline ends. CDR3 sequence (DNA): TGTGCCAGCACCCCTGGCGCAGGGCGGAACACTGAAGCTTTCTTT. It is translated as CASTPGAGRNTEAFF.

The V and J genes are TRBV5-1 and TRBJ2-3, with a possible D match to TRBD1 (6 bases). V shed 2 bases and J shed 2 bases, with 9 bases lying between them. The CDR3 has 14 amino acids. Germline V gives CDR1 SGHRS, CDR2 YFSETQ. The CDR3 nucleotides are TGCGCCAGCAGCTTACAGGGTTTCACAGATACGCAGTATTTT. Encoded protein: CASSLQGFTDTQYF.

The V gene is TRBV10-3, the J gene TRBJ1-5, with D maybe TRBD1 (6 bases). Trimming took 6 bases from V and 0 from J, leaving 9 bases between them. From germline, CDR1 is ENHRY and CDR2 SYGVKD. The CDR3 totals 14 residues. Here the CDR3 reads CAIRPDSSNQPQHF. The CDR3 coding sequence is TGTGCCATCAGACCGGACAGTAGCAATCAGCCCCAGCATTTT.

The chain has TRBV6-5 and TRBJ2-2; TRBD2 matches 13 bases. The germline V gene has CDR1 MNHEY and CDR2 SVGAGI. J was trimmed by 4 bases and V by 5 bases; bases with no gene match: 1. The CDR3 is made up of 15 amino acids. CDR3 nucleotides: TGTGCCAGCAGTCGACTAGCGGGAGGCACCGGGGAGCTGTTTTTT. Its translation is CASSRLAGGTGELFF.

This clone was observed a single time. The chain employs TRBV15 and TRBJ1-6; 7 bases agree with TRBD1. The CDR3 covers 17 residues. The ends lost 5 bases at V and 9 bases at J; junction bases unmatched: 16. Germline V gene sequence: CDR1 LNHNV, CDR2 YYDKDF (reference sequence). The CDR3 here is CATSRNPPTGTFSPLHF. CDR3 coding DNA: TGTGCCACCAGCCGAAATCCCCCGACAGGGACCTTTTCACCCCTCCACTTT.

For this clone: Germline is not matched at one junction end, which may reflect a read error. The J gene is TRBJ2-6, the V gene TRBV4-3; tentatively, D is TRBD1 (6 bases). Germline V gene lookup returns CDR1 LGHNA and CDR2 YSLEER. The CDR3 is 18 amino acids. CDR3 amino acids: CASSQDRTVPSGANVLTF. The CDR3 coding sequence is TGCGCCAGCAGCCAAGATCGGACAGTCCCCTCTGGGGCCAACGTGCTGACTTTC.

V usage is TRBV7-2 and J usage is TRBJ1-2; the match to TRBD1 covers 10 bases. This CDR3 contains 15 residues. The V gene end was trimmed by 3 bases and the J gene end by 8 bases; junction bases not matched to a gene: 9. Germline CDR1 and CDR2: SGHTA and FQGNSA. CDR3 sequence (DNA): TGTGCCAGCAGCTTGACGTGGACAGGGGGATCAGGCTACACCTTC. Amino acids: CASSLTWTGGSGYTF.

This chain uses TRBV30 with TRBJ1-4; D is undetermined. The CDR3 runs to 12 residues. CDR1 is GTSNPN, CDR2 SVGIG, per germline (reference sequence). The V and J ends lost 1 base and 8 bases respectively, with 8 bases between them. The CDR3 DNA is TGTGCCTGGAGTGGGTCACGGGAAAAACTGTTTTTT. It translates to CAWSGSREKLFF.

The chain employs TRBV19 and TRBJ2-1; TRBD2 agrees at 11 bases. Trimming removed 7 bases from V and 3 bases from J; junction bases left unmatched: 8. Germline V gene sequence: CDR1 LNHDA, CDR2 SQIVND (reference sequence). The CDR3 totals 16 residues. CDR3 sequence: CASTPRLAGSYNEQFF. DNA for the CDR3: TGTGCCAGTACCCCTCGACTAGCGGGAAGCTACAATGAGCAGTTCTTC.

The chain has TRBV6-4 and TRBJ1-2; D is perhaps TRBD1 (6 bases). This CDR3 is 16 amino acids long. V dropped 0 bases and J dropped 12 bases, with 23 bases sitting between them. The V gene's germline CDR1 is MRHNA and CDR2 SNTAGT. CDR3 protein: CASSDSTPGSRGGHTF. The CDR3 DNA sequence: TGTGCCAGCAGTGACTCGACTCCAGGTTCCCGCGGGGGCCACACCTTC.

This clone was found a few times. The rearrangement joins TRBV4-1 to TRBJ1-1; 10 nucleotides match TRBD1. Germline lookup yields CDR1 MGHRA and CDR2 YSYEKL. Trimming removed 5 bases from V and 2 bases from J; junction bases left unmatched: 5. The CDR3 totals 15 residues. CDR3 sequence: CASSTGQGGNTEAFF. CDR3 coding DNA: TGCGCCAGCAGCACCGGACAGGGGGGAAACACTGAAGCTTTCTTT.

The chain combines TRBV15 with TRBJ1-1; maybe TRBD1 (6 bases). Trimming took off 5 bases at V and 0 bases at J, with 13 bases between the two ends. The CDR3 has 15 amino acids. CDR1 and CDR2 from the germline V gene are LNHNV and YYDKDF (reference sequence). CDR3 loop: CATSGGGLMNTEAFF. The CDR3 nucleotides are TGTGCCACCAGCGGAGGGGGACTTATGAACACTGAAGCTTTCTTT.